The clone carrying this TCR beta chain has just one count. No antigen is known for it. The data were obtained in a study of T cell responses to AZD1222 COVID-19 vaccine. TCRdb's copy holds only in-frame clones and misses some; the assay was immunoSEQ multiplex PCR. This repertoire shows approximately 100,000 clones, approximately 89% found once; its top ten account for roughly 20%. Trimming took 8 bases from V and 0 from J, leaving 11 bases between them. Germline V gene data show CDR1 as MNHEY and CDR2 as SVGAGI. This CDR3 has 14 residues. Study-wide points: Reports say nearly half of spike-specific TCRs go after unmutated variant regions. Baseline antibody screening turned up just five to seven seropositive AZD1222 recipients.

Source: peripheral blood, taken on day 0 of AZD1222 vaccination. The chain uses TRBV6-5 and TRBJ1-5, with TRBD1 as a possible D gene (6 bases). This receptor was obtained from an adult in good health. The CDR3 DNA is TGTGCCAGCGGAAGGGGGTATAGCAATCAGCCCCAGCATTTT. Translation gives CASGRGYSNQPQHF.